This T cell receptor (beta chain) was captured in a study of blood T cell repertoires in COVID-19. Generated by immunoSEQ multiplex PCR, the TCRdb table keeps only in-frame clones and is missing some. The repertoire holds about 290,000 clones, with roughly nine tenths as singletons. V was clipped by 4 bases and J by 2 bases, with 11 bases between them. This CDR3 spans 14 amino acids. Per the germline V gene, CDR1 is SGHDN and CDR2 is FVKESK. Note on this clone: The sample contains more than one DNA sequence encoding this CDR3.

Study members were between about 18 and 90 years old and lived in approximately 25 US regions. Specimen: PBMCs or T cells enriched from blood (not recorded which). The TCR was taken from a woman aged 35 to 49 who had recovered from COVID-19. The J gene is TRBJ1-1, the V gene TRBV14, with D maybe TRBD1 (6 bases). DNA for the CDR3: TGTGCCAGCAGCCGCGGACAGCTTAACACTGAAGCTTTCTTT. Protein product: CASSRGQLNTEAFF.